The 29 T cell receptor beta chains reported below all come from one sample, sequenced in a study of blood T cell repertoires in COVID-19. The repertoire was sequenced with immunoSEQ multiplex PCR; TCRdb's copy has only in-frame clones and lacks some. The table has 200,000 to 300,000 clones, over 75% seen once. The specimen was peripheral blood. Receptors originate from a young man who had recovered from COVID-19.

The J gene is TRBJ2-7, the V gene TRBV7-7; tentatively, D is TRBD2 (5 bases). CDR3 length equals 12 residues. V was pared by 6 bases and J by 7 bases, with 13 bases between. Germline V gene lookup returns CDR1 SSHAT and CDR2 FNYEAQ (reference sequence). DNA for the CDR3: TGTGCCAGCAGGGCGGGCCCCCTGGAGCAGTACTTC. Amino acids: CASRAGPLEQYF.

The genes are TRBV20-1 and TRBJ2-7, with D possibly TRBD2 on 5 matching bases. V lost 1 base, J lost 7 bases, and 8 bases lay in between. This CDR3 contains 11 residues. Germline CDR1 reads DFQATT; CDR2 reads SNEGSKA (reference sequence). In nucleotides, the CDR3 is TGCAGTGCTAGAGGGCCGGGGGAGCAGTACGTC. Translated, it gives CSARGPGEQYV.

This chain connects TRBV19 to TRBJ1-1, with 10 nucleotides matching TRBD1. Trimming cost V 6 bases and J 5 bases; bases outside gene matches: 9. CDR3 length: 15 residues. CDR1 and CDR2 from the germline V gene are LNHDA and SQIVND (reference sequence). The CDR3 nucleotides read TGTGCCAGTAGGGGAGGGACAGGGGAAGGGACTGAAGCTTTCTTT. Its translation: CASRGGTGEGTEAFF.

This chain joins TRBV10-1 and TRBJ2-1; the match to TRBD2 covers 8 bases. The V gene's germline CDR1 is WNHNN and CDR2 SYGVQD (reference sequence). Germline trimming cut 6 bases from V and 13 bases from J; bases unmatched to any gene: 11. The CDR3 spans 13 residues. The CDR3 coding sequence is TGCGCCAGCAGCCCCTCCCTCCGGGGGGGCCAGTTCTTC. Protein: CASSPSLRGGQFF.

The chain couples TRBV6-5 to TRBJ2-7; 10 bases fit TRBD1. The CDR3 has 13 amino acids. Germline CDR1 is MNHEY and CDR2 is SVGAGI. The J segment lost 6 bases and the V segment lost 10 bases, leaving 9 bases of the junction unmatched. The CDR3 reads CAIDRDRGGEQYV. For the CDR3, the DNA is TGTGCCATAGACCGGGACAGGGGAGGCGAGCAGTACGTC.

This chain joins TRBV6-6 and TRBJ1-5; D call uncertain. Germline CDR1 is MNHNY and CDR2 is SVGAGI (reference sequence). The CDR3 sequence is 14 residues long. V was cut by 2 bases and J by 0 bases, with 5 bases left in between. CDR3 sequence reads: CASSYDISNQPQHF. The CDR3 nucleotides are TGTGCCAGCAGTTACGACATTAGCAATCAGCCCCAGCATTTT.

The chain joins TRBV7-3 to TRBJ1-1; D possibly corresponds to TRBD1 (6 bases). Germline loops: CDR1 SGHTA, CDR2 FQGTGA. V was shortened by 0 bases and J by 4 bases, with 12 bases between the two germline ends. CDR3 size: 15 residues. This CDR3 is CASSLTGQGTTEAFF. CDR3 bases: TGTGCCAGCAGCTTAACGGGTCAGGGGACCACTGAAGCTTTCTTT. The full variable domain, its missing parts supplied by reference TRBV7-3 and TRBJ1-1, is GAGVSQTPSNKVTEKGKYVELRCDPISGHTALYWYRQSLGQGPEFLIYFQGTGAADDSGLPNDRFFAVRPEGSVSTLKIQRTERGDSAVYLCASSLTGQGTTEAFFGQGTRLTVV.

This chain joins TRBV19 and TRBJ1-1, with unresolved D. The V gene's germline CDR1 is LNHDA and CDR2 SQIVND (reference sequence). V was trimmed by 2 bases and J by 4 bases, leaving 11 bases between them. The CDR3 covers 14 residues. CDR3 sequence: CASSIRAGSTEAFF. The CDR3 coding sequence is TGTGCCAGTAGTATAAGGGCGGGGAGCACTGAAGCTTTCTTT.

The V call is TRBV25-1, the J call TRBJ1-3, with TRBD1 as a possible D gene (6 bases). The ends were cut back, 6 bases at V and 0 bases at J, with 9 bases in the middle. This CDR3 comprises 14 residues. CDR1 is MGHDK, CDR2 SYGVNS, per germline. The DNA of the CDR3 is TGTGCCAGCAGGCAGACAGGCTCTGGAAACACCATATATTTT. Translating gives CASRQTGSGNTIYF.

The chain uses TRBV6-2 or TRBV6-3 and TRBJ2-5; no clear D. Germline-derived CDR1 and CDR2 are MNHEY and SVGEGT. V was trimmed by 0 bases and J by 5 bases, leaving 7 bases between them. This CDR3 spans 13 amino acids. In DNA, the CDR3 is TGTGCCAGCAGTTACTCACCTCAGGAGACCCAGTACTTC. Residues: CASSYSPQETQYF.

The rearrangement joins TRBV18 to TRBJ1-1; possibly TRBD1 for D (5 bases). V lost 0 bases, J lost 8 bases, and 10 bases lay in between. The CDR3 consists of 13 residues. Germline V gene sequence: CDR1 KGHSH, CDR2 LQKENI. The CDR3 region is CASSPPVGGEAFF. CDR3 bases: TGTGCCAGCTCACCACCGGTGGGGGGAGAAGCTTTCTTT.

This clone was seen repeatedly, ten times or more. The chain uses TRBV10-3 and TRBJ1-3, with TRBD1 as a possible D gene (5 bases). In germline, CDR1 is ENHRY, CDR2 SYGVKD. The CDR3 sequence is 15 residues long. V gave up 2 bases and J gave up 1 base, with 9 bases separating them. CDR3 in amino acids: CAISERPGSGNTIYF. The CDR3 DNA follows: TGTGCCATCAGTGAGCGGCCAGGGTCTGGAAACACCATATATTTT.

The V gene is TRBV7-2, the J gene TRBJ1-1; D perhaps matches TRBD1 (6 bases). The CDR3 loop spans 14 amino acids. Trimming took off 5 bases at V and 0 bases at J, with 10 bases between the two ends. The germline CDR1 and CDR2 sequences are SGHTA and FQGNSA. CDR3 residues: CASSPQGLNTEAFF. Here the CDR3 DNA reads TGTGCCAGCAGCCCACAGGGCTTGAACACTGAAGCTTTCTTT.

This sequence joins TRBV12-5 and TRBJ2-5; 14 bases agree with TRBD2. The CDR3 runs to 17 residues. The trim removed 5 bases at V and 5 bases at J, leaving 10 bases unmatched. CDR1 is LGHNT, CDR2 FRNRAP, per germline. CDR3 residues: CASGPTSGGALKETQYF. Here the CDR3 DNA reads TGTGCTAGTGGTCCGACTAGCGGGGGGGCTTTAAAGGAGACCCAGTACTTC.

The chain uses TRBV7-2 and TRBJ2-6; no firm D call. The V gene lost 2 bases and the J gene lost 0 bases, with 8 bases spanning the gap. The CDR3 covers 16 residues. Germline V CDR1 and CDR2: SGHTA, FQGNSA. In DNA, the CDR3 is TGTGCCAGCAGCTTATCTGCAGACTCTGGGGCCAACGTCCTGACTTTC. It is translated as CASSLSADSGANVLTF.

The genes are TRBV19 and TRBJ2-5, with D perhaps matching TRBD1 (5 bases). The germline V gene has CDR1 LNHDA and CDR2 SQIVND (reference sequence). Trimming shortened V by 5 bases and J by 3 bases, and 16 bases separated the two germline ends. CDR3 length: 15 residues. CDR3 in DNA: TGTGCCAGTAGTCCCGGACAAATACGAAAAGAGACCCAGTACTTC. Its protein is CASSPGQIRKETQYF. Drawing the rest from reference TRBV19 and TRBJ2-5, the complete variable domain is DGGITQSPKYLFRKEGQNVTLSCEQNLNHDAMYWYRQDPGQGLRLIYYSQIVNDFQKGDIAEGYSVSREKKESFPLTVTSAQKNPTAFYLCASSPGQIRKETQYFGPGTRLLVL.

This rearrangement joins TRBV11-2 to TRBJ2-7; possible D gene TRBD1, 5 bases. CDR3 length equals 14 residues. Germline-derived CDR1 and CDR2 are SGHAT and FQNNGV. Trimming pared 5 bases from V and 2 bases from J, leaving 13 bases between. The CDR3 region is CASSHTGIAYEQYF. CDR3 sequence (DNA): TGTGCCAGCAGCCACACAGGCATCGCCTACGAGCAGTACTTC. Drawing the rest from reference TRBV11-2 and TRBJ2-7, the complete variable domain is EAGVAQSPRYKIIEKRQSVAFWCNPISGHATLYWYQQILGQGPKLLIQFQNNGVVDDSQLPKDRFSAERLKGVDSTLKIQPAKLEDSAVYLCASSHTGIAYEQYFGPGTRLTVT.

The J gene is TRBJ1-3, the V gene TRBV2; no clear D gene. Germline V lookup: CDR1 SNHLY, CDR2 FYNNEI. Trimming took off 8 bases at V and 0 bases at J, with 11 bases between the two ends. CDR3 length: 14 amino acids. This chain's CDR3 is CASSPVISGNTIYF. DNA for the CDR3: TGTGCCAGCTCGCCGGTTATCTCTGGAAACACCATATATTTT. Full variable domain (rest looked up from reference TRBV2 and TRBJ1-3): EPEVTQTPSHQVTQMGQEVILRCVPISNHLYFYWYRQILGQKVEFLVSFYNNEISEKSEIFDDQFSVERPDGSNFTLKIRSTKLEDSAMYFCASSPVISGNTIYFGEGSWLTVV.

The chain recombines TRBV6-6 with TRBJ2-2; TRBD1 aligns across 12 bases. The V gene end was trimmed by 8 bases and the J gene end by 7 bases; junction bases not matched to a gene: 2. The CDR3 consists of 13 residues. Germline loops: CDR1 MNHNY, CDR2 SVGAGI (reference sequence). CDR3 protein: CASGTGGIGELFF. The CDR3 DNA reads TGTGCCAGCGGGACAGGGGGCATCGGGGAGCTGTTTTTT.

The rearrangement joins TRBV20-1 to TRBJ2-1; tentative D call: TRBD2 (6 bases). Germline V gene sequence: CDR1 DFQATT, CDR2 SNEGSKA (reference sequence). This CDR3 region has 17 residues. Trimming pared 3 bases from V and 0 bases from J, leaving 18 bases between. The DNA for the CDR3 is TGCAGTGCTAGTTCCCACCGCCCGACTAGCTCCTACAATGAGCAGTTCTTC. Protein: CSASSHRPTSSYNEQFF.

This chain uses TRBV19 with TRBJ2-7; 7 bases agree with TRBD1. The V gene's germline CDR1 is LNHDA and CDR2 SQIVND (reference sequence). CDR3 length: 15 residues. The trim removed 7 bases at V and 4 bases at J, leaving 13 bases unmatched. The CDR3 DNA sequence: TGTGCCAGTACCCCATCCTCGGGACAGAATTACGAGCAGTACGTC. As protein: CASTPSSGQNYEQYV.

CDR3 protein: CASGLVLNSGGTDTQYF. The DNA of the CDR3 is TGTGCTAGTGGTTTGGTACTTAATAGCGGGGGTACAGATACGCAGTATTTT. The chain is built from TRBV12-5 and TRBJ2-3; TRBD2 matches at 9 bases. In germline, CDR1 is LGHNT, CDR2 FRNRAP. The trim removed 0 bases at V and 3 bases at J, leaving 7 bases unmatched. The CDR3 has 17 amino acids.

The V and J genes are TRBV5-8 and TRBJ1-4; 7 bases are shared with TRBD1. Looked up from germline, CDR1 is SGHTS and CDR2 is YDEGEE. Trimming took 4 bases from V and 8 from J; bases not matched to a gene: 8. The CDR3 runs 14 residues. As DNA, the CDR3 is TGTGCCAGCAGCAGGGACAGCTACTTGGAAAAACTGTTTTTT. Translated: CASSRDSYLEKLFF.

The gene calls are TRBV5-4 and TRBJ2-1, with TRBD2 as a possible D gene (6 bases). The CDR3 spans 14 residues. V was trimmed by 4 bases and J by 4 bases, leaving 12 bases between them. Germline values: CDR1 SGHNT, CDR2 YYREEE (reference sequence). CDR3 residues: CASSQGDFYNEQFF. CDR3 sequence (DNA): TGTGCCAGCAGCCAAGGGGACTTTTACAATGAGCAGTTCTTC.

CDR3 in amino acids: CASRYAGDRTEAFF. CDR3 nucleotides: TGTGCCAGCAGATACGCAGGGGATCGGACTGAAGCTTTCTTT. The genes are TRBV6-5 and TRBJ1-1, with D tentatively TRBD1 (6 bases). Germline CDR1 MNHEY, CDR2 SVGAGI. V was cut by 6 bases and J by 5 bases, with 16 bases left in between. CDR3 length: 14 residues.

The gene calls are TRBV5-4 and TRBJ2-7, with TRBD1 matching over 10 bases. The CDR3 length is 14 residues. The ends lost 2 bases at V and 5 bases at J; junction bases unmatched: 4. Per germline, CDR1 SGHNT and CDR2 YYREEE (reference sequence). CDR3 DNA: TGTGCCAGCAGCTTCCGGGACAGGGGCGACGAGCAGTACTTC. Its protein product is CASSFRDRGDEQYF.

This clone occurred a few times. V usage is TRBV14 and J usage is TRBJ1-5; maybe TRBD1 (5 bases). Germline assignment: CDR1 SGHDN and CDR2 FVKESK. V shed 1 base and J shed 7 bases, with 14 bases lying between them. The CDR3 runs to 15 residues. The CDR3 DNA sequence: TGTGCCAGCAGCCAAGGCGGTTTATCAGGGCAGCCCCAGCATTTT. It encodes CASSQGGLSGQPQHF.

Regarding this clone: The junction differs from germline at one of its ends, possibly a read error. CDR3 loop: CASSLGSREGQFF. CDR3 bases: TGTGCCAGCAGCTTAGGGTCCAGGGAGGGGCAGTTCTTC. The chain recombines TRBV12-3 or TRBV12-4 with TRBJ2-1, with TRBD2 matching over 7 bases. The CDR3 runs 13 residues.

In nucleotides, the CDR3 is TGTGCCAGCAGTGAATTGCCCGGGACAGGGCTCTACACTGAAGCTTTCTTT. Amino acids: CASSELPGTGLYTEAFF. The V and J genes are TRBV2 and TRBJ1-1, with TRBD1 matching over 9 bases. The V gene's germline CDR1 is SNHLY and CDR2 FYNNEI. V shed 2 bases and J 3 bases; nucleotides not matched to a gene: 10. The CDR3 is 17 residues long.